This T cell receptor (beta chain) was retrieved from a study of OX40 agonist ivuxolimab in advanced cancers. The wider study: Patients received the agonistic anti-OX40 (CD134) antibody ivuxolimab.

In the case of this clone: Its antigen is unknown. Sequence at one end of the junction differs from germline and may be a read error. This CDR3 is also generated by other DNA sequences in the sample.

Sequencing used immunoSEQ multiplex PCR; TCRdb keeps in-frame clones, though not all of them. The table includes about 60,000 clones, 70% to 90% detected once. Autoimmune disease history or systemic immunosuppression was exclusionary. CDR1 is SGHAT and CDR2 is FQNNGV in the germline V gene. The CDR3 length is 15 residues. Regarding the study as a whole: Fewer expanded clones were found on average in CD4+ than in CD8+ T cells.

The sample here was CD4+ or CD8+ T cells sorted from blood, taken in a trial of the OX40 agonist ivuxolimab. This clonotype was obtained from an adult with an advanced solid tumor such as melanoma, head and neck, liver or kidney cancer. The chain is built from TRBV11-2 and TRBJ1-5; tentatively, D is TRBD1 (6 bases). CDR3 amino acids: CASSPGEGVGQPQHF. The DNA for the CDR3 is TGTGCTAGCAGCCCCGGCGAGGGGGTAGGCCAGCCCCAGCATTTT.